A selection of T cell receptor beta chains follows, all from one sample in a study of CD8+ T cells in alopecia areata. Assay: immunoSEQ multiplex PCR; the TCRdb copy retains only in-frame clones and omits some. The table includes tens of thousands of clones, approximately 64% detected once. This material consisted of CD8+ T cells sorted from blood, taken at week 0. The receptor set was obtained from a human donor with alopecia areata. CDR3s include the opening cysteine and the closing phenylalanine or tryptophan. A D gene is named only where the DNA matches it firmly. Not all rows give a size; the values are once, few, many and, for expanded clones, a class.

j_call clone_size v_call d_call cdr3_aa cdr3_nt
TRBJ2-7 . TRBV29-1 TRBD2 CSVLAGDYEQYF TGCAGCGTTCTAGCGGGAGACTACGAGCAGTACTTC
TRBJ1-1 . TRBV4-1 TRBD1 CASSLRGLGTEAFF TGCGCCAGCAGCCTTAGGGGGCTCGGCACTGAAGCTTTCTTT
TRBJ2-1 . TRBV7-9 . CASSLAGASEQFF TGTGCCAGCAGCTTAGCAGGGGCTTCTGAGCAGTTCTTC
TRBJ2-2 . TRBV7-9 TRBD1 CASRWTGGPNTGELFF TGTGCCAGCAGGTGGACAGGGGGACCCAACACCGGGGAGCTGTTTTTT
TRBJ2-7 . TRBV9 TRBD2 CASSVESGRAEEQYF TGTGCCAGCAGCGTAGAGAGCGGGAGGGCCGAAGAGCAGTACTTC
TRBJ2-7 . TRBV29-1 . CSVEEAGEQYF TGCAGCGTTGAAGAAGCTGGTGAGCAGTACTTC
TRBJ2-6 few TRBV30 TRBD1 CAWRTGVGANVLTF TGTGCCTGGAGGACAGGGGTCGGGGCCAACGTCCTGACTTTC
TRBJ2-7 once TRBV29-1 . CSVEENTLQYF TGCAGCGTTGAAGAAAACACCCTTCAGTACTTC
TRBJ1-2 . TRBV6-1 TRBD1 CASSGPGTGTYNYGYTF TGTGCCAGCAGTGGGCCCGGGACAGGGACCTATAACTATGGCTACACCTTC
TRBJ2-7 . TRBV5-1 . CASSLDLPYSYEQYF TGCGCCAGCAGCTTGGACTTGCCCTACTCCTACGAGCAGTACTTC
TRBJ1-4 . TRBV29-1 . CSVYIGQINEKLFF TGCAGCGTTTACATAGGACAGATAAATGAAAAACTGTTTTTT
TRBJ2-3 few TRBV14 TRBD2 CASSQLDGGFFTQYF TGTGCCAGCAGCCAGTTGGACGGGGGGTTTTTTACGCAGTATTTT
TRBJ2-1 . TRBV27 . CASSLRRGADRGEQFF TGTGCCAGCAGTTTAAGGCGGGGAGCGGACCGCGGTGAGCAGTTCTTC
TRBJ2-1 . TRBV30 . CAWSEGWNEQFF TGTGCCTGGAGTGAAGGCTGGAATGAGCAGTTCTTC
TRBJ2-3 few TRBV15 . CATSNQLTGTDTQYF TGTGCCACCAGCAACCAACTGACAGGCACAGATACGCAGTATTTT
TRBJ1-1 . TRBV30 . CAWGQNTEAFF TGTGCCTGGGGACAGAACACTGAAGCTTTCTTT
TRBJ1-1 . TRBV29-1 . CSVEFWGKNTEAFF TGCAGCGTTGAATTCTGGGGGAAGAACACTGAAGCTTTCTTT
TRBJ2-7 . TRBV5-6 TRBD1 CASSLLRGQDYEQYF TGTGCCAGCAGCTTGTTGAGGGGGCAAGACTACGAGCAGTACTTC
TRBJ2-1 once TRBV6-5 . CASSYSISQAEQFF TGTGCCAGCAGTTACTCGATTAGCCAAGCCGAGCAGTTCTTC
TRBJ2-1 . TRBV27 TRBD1 CASSAGTGALTPQFF TGTGCCAGCAGTGCCGGGACAGGGGCCCTTACCCCACAGTTCTTC
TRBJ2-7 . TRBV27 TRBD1 CASSSGTGVSYEQYF TGTGCCAGCAGTTCCGGGACAGGGGTTTCCTACGAGCAGTACTTC
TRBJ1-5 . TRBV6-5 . CASQTRGQPQHF TGTGCCAGCCAAACGCGGGGTCAGCCCCAGCATTTT
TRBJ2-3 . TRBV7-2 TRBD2 CASSLTSGRAPTDTQYF TGTGCCAGCAGCTTAACTAGCGGGAGGGCCCCCACAGATACGCAGTATTTT
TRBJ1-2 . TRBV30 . CAWSVGYGYTF TGTGCCTGGAGTGTTGGCTATGGCTACACCTTC
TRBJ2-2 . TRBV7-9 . CASSLVVTTGELFF TGTGCCAGCAGCTTAGTTGTCACCACCGGGGAGCTGTTTTTT
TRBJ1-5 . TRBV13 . CASSVWGNQPQHF TGTGCCAGCAGTGTCTGGGGAAATCAGCCCCAGCATTTT
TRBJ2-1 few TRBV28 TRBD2 CASSLFPFPGTSGVNEQFF TGTGCCAGCAGTTTATTCCCCTTTCCCGGGACTAGCGGGGTCAATGAGCAGTTCTTC